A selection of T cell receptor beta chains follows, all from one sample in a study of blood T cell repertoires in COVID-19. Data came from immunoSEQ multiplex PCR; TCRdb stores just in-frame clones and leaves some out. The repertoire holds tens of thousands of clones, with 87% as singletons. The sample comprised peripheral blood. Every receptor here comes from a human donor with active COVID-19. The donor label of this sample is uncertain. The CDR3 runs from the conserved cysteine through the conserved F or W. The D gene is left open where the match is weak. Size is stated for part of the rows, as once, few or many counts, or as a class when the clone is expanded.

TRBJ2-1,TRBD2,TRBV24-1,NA,TGTGCCACCAGTGATCCCCTCAAGCGGGAGGTATATGAGCAGTTCTTC,CATSDPLKREVYEQFF
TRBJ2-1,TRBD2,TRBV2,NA,TGTGCCAGCAGTTATCTGGGAGGGCGCGGTGGTGAGCAGTTCTTC,CASSYLGGRGGEQFF
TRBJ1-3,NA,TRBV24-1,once,TGTGCCACCAGTAGTGGACACCCAAGCTCTGGAAACACCATATATTTT,CATSSGHPSSGNTIYF
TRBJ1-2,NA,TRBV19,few,TGTGCCAGTATGCGTCCTGACAGCTATGGCTACACCTTC,CASMRPDSYGYTF
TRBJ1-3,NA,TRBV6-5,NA,TGTGCCAGCAGGCGGGGTACGGACACCATATATTTT,CASRRGTDTIYF
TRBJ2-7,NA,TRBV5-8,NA,TGTGCCAGCAGCTTCACAGGGTGGGGAGAGCAGTACTTC,CASSFTGWGEQYF
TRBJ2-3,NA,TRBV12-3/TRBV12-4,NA,TGTGCCAGCAGCCAGGGACTAGATACGCAGTATTTT,CASSQGLDTQYF
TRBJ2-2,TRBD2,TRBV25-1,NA,TGTGCCAGCAGAGCTAGCGGAACTAACACCGGGGAGCTGTTTTTT,CASRASGTNTGELFF
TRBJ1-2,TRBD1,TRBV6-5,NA,TGTGCCAGCAGTCGAGAGATTCAGGGGGTGGAAGGCTACACCTTC,CASSREIQGVEGYTF
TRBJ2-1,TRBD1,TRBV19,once,TGTGCCAGTAGTATAGGAACAGGGGTCGAGCAGTTCTTC,CASSIGTGVEQFF
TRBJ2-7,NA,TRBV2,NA,TGTGCCAGCAGTGTACTACAGGGCCCCTACGAGCAGTACTTC,CASSVLQGPYEQYF
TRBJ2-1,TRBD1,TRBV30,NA,TGTGCCTGGAGTGTACAGGGGCTCAATGAGCAGTTCTTC,CAWSVQGLNEQFF
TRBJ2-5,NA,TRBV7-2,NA,TGTGCCAGCAGCTTAGGAGAAGAGACCCAGTACTTC,CASSLGEETQYF
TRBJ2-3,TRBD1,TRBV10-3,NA,TGTGCCACCCGACAGGGCGGGCCAGATACGCAGTATTTT,CATRQGGPDTQYF
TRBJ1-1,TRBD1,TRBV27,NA,TGTGCCAGCAGTTCCCGGGGACAGGGGGCGAACACTGAAGCTTTCTTT,CASSSRGQGANTEAFF
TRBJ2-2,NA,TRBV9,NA,TGTGCCAGCAGCGTAGTTGGACTATACCCCGGGGAGCTGTTTTTT,CASSVVGLYPGELFF
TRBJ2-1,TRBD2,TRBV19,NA,TGTGCCAGTAGAGGAACTAGCGGATACTCCTACAATGAGCAGTTCTTC,CASRGTSGYSYNEQFF
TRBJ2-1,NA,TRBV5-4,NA,TGTGCCAGCAGCAAGAAAGGCCCTACTAGGGATGAGCAGTTCTTC,CASSKKGPTRDEQFF
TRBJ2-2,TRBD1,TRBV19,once,TGTGCCAGTAAGAAACAGGGGGTCGGGGAGCTGTTTTTT,CASKKQGVGELFF
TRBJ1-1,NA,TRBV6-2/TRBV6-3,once,TGTGCCAGCAGTGGGTGGGGCAGATTGAACACTGAAGCTTTCTTT,CASSGWGRLNTEAFF
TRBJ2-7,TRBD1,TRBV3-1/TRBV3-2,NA,TGTGCCAGCAGCCTGACCGGGACAGGGGACTACGAGCAGTACTTC,CASSLTGTGDYEQYF
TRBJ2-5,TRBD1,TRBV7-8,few,TGTGCCAGCAGGGGACAGCAGCAAGAGACCCAGTACTTC,CASRGQQQETQYF
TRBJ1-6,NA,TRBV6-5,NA,TGTGCCAGCAGCCGAGGGGGGGATTCACCCCTCCACTTT,CASSRGGDSPLHF
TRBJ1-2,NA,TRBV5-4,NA,TGTGCCAGCGCGGGGATTAACTATGGCTACACCTTC,CASAGINYGYTF
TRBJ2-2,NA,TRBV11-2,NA,TGTGCCAGCAGCTCCTCCGCGGGGACGGGAAAGAACACCGGGGAGCTGTTTTTT,CASSSSAGTGKNTGELFF
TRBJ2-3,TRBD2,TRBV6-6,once,TGTGCCAGCAGTCCTAGCGGGAGTAGGAGGACGAGCACAGATACGCAGTATTTT,CASSPSGSRRTSTDTQYF
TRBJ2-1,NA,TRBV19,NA,TGTGCCAGTAGAAGACAGACCTCCTACAATGAGCAGTTCTTC,CASRRQTSYNEQFF
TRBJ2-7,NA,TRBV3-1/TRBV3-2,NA,TGTGCCAGCAGCCATAGCTACGAGCAGTACTTC,CASSHSYEQYF
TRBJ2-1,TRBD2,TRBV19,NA,TGTGCCAGTCGACAGACTAGCGGGAGTTCGGATGAGCAGTTCTTC,CASRQTSGSSDEQFF
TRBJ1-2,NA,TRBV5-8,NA,TGTGCCAGCAGCCTCCCCGGAGTCTATGGCTACACCTTC,CASSLPGVYGYTF
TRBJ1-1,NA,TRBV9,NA,TGTGCCAGCAGCGCCCGGGGGGCCTCGAACACTGAAGCTTTCTTT,CASSARGASNTEAFF